The entry that follows covers one T cell receptor beta chain sequence. This specimen belongs to a study of CD8 T cells in Susac syndrome. This CDR3 has 13 residues. The V gene's germline CDR1 is SGHVS and CDR2 FNYEAQ. Between the trimmed V and J ends, which lost 3 bases and 6 bases, there was a span of 11 bases. Reverse transcription used roughly 0.5 to 1 ug RNA and random hexamers. TCRdb fed the immunoSEQ multiplex PCR reads into MiXCR, producing one record per CDR3 protein. The sample includes about 120,000 distinct CDR3 sequences, just under 95% seen only once; the top ten take about 0.28%. The receptor comes from a human donor with Susac syndrome. The V call is TRBV7-6, the J call TRBJ1-1; D not certain. Material for sequencing was CD8+ T cells from PBMCs. CDR3 in amino acids: CASSLSVKAEAFF. CDR3 coding DNA: TGTGCCAGCAGCTTGTCGGTAAAAGCTGAAGCTTTCTTT.